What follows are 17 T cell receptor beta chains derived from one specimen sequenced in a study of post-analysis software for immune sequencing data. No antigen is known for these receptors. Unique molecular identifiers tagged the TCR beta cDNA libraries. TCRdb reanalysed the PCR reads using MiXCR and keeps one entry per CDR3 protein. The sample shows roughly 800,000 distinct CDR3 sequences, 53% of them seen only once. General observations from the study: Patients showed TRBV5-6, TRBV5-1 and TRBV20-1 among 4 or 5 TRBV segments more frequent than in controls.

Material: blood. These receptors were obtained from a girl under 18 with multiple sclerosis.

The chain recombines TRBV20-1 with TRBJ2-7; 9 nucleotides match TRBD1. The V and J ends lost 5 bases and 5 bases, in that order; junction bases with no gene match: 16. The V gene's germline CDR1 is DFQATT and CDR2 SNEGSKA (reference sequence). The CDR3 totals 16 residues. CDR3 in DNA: TGCAGTGCTCGGGACCCGGGACAGGGATTTTCCCACGAGCAGTACTTC. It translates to CSARDPGQGFSHEQYF.

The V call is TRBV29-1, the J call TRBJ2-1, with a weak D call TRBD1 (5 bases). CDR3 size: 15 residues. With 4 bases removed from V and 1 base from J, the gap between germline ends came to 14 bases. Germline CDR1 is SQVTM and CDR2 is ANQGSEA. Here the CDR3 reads CSVGRFTGSYNEQFF. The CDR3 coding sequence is TGCAGCGTTGGAAGGTTCACAGGTTCCTACAATGAGCAGTTCTTC.

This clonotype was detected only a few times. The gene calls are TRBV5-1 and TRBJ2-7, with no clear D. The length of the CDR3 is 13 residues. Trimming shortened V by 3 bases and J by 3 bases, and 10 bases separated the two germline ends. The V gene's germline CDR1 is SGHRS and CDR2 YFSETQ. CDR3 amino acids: CASSSLQSYEQYF. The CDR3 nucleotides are TGCGCCAGCAGCTCTCTACAGAGCTACGAGCAGTACTTC.

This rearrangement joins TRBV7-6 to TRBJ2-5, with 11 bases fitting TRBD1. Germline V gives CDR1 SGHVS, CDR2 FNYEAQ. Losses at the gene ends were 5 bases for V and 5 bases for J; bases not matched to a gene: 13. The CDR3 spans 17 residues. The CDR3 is CASSPSGGQGGYETQYF. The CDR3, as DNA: TGTGCCAGCAGCCCCAGCGGGGGACAGGGGGGATACGAGACCCAGTACTTC.

The CDR3 sequence is CSASKAGSGTSGDEQYF. The CDR3 DNA follows: TGCAGTGCAAGCAAGGCTGGATCCGGGACTAGCGGGGACGAGCAGTACTTC. The chain has TRBV20-1 and TRBJ2-7; 13 bases line up with TRBD2. Trimming at V came to 6 bases and at J to 5 bases, leaving 16 bases not matched to a gene. The germline V gene has CDR1 DFQATT and CDR2 SNEGSKA (reference sequence). This CDR3 comprises 17 residues.

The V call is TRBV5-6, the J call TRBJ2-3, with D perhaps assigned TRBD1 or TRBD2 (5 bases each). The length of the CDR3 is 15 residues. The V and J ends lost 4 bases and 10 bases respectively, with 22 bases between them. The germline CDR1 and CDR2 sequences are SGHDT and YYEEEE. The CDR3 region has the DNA TGTGCCAGCAGCCCCGAAAAGGGCCTGAGGGGATCGCAGTATTTT. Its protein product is CASSPEKGLRGSQYF.

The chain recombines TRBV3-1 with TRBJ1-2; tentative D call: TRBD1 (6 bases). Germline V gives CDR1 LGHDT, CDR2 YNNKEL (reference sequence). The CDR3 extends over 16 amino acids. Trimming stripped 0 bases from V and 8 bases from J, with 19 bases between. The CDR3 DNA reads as TGTGCCAGCAGCCAAGAAGCCCTTACAGGGTCTAACGGCTACACCTTC. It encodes CASSQEALTGSNGYTF.

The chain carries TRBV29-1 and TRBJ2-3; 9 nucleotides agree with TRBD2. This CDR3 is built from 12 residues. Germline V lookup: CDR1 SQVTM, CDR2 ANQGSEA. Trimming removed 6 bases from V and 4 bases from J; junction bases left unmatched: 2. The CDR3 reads CSVGTSSDTQYF. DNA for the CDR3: TGCAGCGTGGGGACTAGCTCAGATACGCAGTATTTT.

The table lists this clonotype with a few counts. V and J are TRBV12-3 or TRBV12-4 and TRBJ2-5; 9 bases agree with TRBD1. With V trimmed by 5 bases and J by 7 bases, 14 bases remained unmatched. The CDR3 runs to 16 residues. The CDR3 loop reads CASSRTGVGDKATQYF. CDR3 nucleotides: TGTGCCAGCAGTAGGACAGGGGTTGGGGACAAAGCGACCCAGTACTTC.

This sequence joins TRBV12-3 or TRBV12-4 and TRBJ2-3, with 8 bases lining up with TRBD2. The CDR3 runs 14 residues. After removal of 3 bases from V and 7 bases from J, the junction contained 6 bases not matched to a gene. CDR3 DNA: TGTGCCAGCAGTTTGGGGGCGGGAGGAAATACGCAGTATTTT. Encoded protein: CASSLGAGGNTQYF.

This chain's CDR3 is CASSLIGDRGAGAMFF. The CDR3 coding sequence is TGTGCCAGCAGCTTAATAGGGGACAGAGGAGCGGGAGCTATGTTCTTC. The chain joins TRBV7-9 to TRBJ2-1, with a tentative D call TRBD2 (8 bases). The CDR3 runs to 16 residues. Deletions cut 2 bases from V and 15 bases from J, with 26 bases between. Germline CDR1 is SEHNR and CDR2 is FQNEAQ (reference sequence).

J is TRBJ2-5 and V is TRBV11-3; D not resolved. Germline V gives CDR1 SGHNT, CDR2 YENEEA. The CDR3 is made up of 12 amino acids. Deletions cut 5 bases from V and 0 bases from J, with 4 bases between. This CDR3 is CASSDNQETQYF. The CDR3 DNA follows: TGTGCCAGCAGCGATAACCAAGAGACCCAGTACTTC.

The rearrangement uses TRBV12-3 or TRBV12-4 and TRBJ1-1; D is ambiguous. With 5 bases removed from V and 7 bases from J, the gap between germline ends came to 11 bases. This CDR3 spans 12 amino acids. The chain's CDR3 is CASSMREGEAFF. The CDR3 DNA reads TGTGCCAGCAGTATGCGGGAGGGTGAAGCTTTCTTT.

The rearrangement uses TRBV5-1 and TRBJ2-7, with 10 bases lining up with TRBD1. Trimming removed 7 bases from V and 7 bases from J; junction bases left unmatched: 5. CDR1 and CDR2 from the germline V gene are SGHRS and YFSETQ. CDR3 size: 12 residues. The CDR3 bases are TGCGCCAGCCGACAGGGGGCAGGGGAGCAGTACTTC. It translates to CASRQGAGEQYF.

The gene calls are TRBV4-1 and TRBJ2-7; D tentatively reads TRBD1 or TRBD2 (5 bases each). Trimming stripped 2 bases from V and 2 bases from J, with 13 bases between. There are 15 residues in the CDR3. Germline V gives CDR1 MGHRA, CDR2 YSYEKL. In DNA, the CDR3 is TGCGCCAGCAGCCAATCCGGGACGACAGCCTACGAGCAGTACTTC. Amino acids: CASSQSGTTAYEQYF.

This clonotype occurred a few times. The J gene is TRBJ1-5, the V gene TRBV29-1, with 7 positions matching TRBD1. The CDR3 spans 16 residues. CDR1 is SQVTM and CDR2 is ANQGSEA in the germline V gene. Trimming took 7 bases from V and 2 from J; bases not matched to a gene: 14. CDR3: CSGDRVSLVGNQPQHF. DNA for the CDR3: TGCAGCGGAGACAGGGTGTCCCTTGTGGGCAATCAGCCCCAGCATTTT.

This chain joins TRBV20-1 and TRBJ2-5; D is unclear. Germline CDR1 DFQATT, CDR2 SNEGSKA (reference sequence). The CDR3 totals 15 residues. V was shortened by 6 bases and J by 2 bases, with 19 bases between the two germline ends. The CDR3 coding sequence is TGCAGTGCCCCCCTGATTGGCAGCACACAAGAGACCCAGTACTTC. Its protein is CSAPLIGSTQETQYF.